Presented here are 21 T cell receptor beta chains from one specimen sequenced in a study of T cells in localized non-small cell lung cancer. Method: immunoSEQ multiplex PCR; TCRdb's copy keeps in-frame clones and lacks some. The data hold roughly 13,000 clones, with over 85% observed a single time. The specimen was peripheral blood mononuclear cells, collected before any cancer treatment. These receptors originate from a man aged 40-75 years with stage III lung adenocarcinoma.

This clone was observed once. The rearrangement links TRBV7-2 to TRBJ2-7, with 12 bases fitting TRBD2. There are 15 residues in the CDR3. The junction had 4 bases not matched to a gene; V was cut back by 2 bases and J by 5 bases. Germline V gene data show CDR1 as SGHTA and CDR2 as FQGNSA. This CDR3 is CASSLLAGGPNEQYF. Here the CDR3 DNA reads TGTGCCAGCAGCTTACTAGCGGGAGGGCCAAACGAGCAGTACTTC.

The chain is built from TRBV19 and TRBJ2-2; D remains ambiguous. The germline V gene encodes CDR1 LNHDA and CDR2 SQIVND (reference sequence). There are 10 residues in the CDR3. V dropped 7 bases and J dropped 7 bases, with 4 bases sitting between them. CDR3 DNA: TGTGCCAGTAAACACGGGGAGCTGTTTTTT. The encoded protein is CASKHGELFF. Based on the CDR3 plus reference TRBV19 and TRBJ2-2, the full variable domain is DGGITQSPKYLFRKEGQNVTLSCEQNLNHDAMYWYRQDPGQGLRLIYYSQIVNDFQKGDIAEGYSVSREKKESFPLTVTSAQKNPTAFYLCASKHGELFFGEGSRLTVL.

About this clone itself: The sample contains more than one DNA sequence encoding this CDR3. The CDR3 loop reads CASSRPGLAGGQNTGELFF. The CDR3, as DNA: TGTGCCAGCAGCCGACCAGGACTAGCGGGAGGTCAGAACACCGGGGAGCTGTTTTTT. This chain connects TRBV7-2 to TRBJ2-2; 14 positions agree with TRBD2. V lost 5 bases, J lost 1 base, and 9 bases stayed unmatched. Germline values: CDR1 SGHTA, CDR2 FQGNSA. The CDR3 loop spans 19 amino acids. The full variable domain, with the rest looked up from reference TRBV7-2 and TRBJ2-2, is GAGVSQSPSNKVTEKGKDVELRCDPISGHTALYWYRQSLGQGLEFLIYFQGNSAPDKSGLPSDRFSAERTGGSVSTLTIQRTQQEDSAVYLCASSRPGLAGGQNTGELFFGEGSRLTVL.

The chain links TRBV5-4 to TRBJ2-1, with no clear D. CDR1 SGHNT and CDR2 YYREEE come from the germline V gene (reference sequence). With 1 base removed from V and 6 bases from J, the gap between germline ends came to 17 bases. This CDR3 comprises 16 residues. CDR3 residues: CASSLSLQPTLNEQFF. CDR3 DNA: TGTGCCAGCAGCTTGTCGTTGCAGCCGACCCTCAATGAGCAGTTCTTC.

This clone occurred once. The chain links TRBV19 to TRBJ2-2, with no clear D. This CDR3 is 14 amino acids long. CDR1 and CDR2 from the germline V gene are LNHDA and SQIVND (reference sequence). The V gene lost 3 bases and the J gene lost 6 bases, with 11 bases spanning the gap. The CDR3 sequence: CASSILEVPGELFF. The CDR3 nucleotides read TGTGCCAGTAGTATTCTAGAAGTTCCCGGGGAGCTGTTTTTT.

This sequence joins TRBV5-1 and TRBJ2-3, with D possibly TRBD2 on 7 matching bases. V was pared by 4 bases and J by 4 bases, with 16 bases between. The germline gives CDR1 SGHRS, CDR2 YFSETQ. The CDR3 length is 15 residues. The CDR3 DNA reads as TGCGCCAGCAGCCCGGGACATGGGGGGGCAGATACGCAGTATTTT. The encoded protein is CASSPGHGGADTQYF.

J is TRBJ2-1 and V is TRBV10-2; the match to TRBD2 covers 13 bases. The CDR3 sequence is 14 residues long. V lost 10 bases, J lost 5 bases, and 5 bases stayed unmatched. CDR1 and CDR2 (germline): WSHSY, SAAADI. The DNA of the CDR3 is TGCGCCACGGGGACTAGCGGGACAGACAATGAGCAGTTCTTC. Translating it yields CATGTSGTDNEQFF.

The rearrangement uses TRBV2 and TRBJ2-3; tentative D call: TRBD2 (7 bases). This CDR3 comprises 14 residues. Trimming took off 8 bases at V and 7 bases at J, with 19 bases between the two ends. Germline values: CDR1 SNHLY, CDR2 FYNNEI. CDR3 sequence reads: CASAGGASTNTQYF. CDR3 DNA sequence: TGTGCCAGCGCTGGGGGGGCCTCGACGAATACGCAGTATTTT.

The rearrangement joins TRBV7-6 to TRBJ2-5; 7 bases agree with TRBD2. Germline-derived CDR1 and CDR2 are SGHVS and FNYEAQ. This CDR3 contains 11 residues. This CDR3 is CAAGRRETQYF. The CDR3, as DNA: TGTGCAGCGGGGCGCCGGGAGACCCAGTACTTC. The variable domain in full, with the rest retrieved from reference TRBV7-6 and TRBJ2-5, is GAGVSQSPRYKVTKRGQDVALRCDPISGHVSLYWYRQALGQGPEFLTYFNYEAQQDKSGLPNDRFSAERPEGSISTLTIQRTEQRDSAMYRCAAGRRETQYFGPGTRLLVL.

The rearrangement joins TRBV7-9 to TRBJ2-7; D remains unclear. The V end lost 3 bases, the J end lost 1 base, and 1 base lay between the germline ends. Germline V gene lookup returns CDR1 SEHNR and CDR2 FQNEAQ (reference sequence). This CDR3 comprises 11 residues. The CDR3 DNA sequence: TGTGCCAGCAGCTTGTCCTACGAGCAGTACTTC. This translates into CASSLSYEQYF.

This chain links TRBV6-5 with TRBJ2-5; 8 bases align to TRBD1. This CDR3 is 15 amino acids long. The junction had 7 bases not matched to a gene; V was cut back by 5 bases and J by 2 bases. The germline V gene has CDR1 MNHEY and CDR2 SVGAGI. The CDR3 DNA is TGTGCCAGCAGTCTCGGGACAGGAAGACAAGAGACCCAGTACTTC. It is translated as CASSLGTGRQETQYF.

The chain couples TRBV28 to TRBJ2-1; 7 bases are a match to TRBD2. The CDR3 has 15 residues. The germline gives CDR1 MDHEN, CDR2 SYDVKM. The J segment lost 4 bases and the V segment lost 6 bases, leaving 9 bases of the junction unmatched. The CDR3 loop is CASSFLGGGYNEQFF. The DNA of the CDR3 is TGTGCCAGCAGCTTTTTGGGGGGAGGGTACAATGAGCAGTTCTTC. Using reference TRBV28 and TRBJ2-1 for the parts outside the CDR3, the full variable domain is DVKVTQSSRYLVKRTGEKVFLECVQDMDHENMFWYRQDPGLGLRLIYFSYDVKMKEKGDIPEGYSVSREKKERFSLILESASTNQTSMYLCASSFLGGGYNEQFFGPGTRLTVL.

The V and J genes are TRBV27 and TRBJ2-5, with a weak D call TRBD1 (6 bases). V shed 2 bases and J shed 5 bases, with 15 bases lying between them. The germline gives CDR1 MNHEY, CDR2 SMNVEV (reference sequence). The CDR3 covers 15 residues. The CDR3: CASSLVAGDWETQYF. The CDR3 coding sequence is TGTGCCAGCAGTTTAGTGGCAGGGGATTGGGAGACCCAGTACTTC.

V usage is TRBV10-3 and J usage is TRBJ1-2; D remains unclear. This CDR3 comprises 14 residues. Looked up from germline, CDR1 is ENHRY and CDR2 is SYGVKD. Trimming stripped 5 bases from V and 4 bases from J, with 14 bases between. CDR3 region: CAISSVGQSYGYTF. In DNA, the CDR3 is TGTGCCATCAGTTCGGTAGGGCAGAGCTATGGCTACACCTTC.

The rearrangement joins TRBV5-4 to TRBJ2-1, with 8 bases lining up with TRBD1. CDR3 length: 16 residues. Germline values: CDR1 SGHNT, CDR2 YYREEE (reference sequence). Trimming removed 0 bases from V and 8 bases from J; junction bases left unmatched: 10. The chain's CDR3 is CASSLGPRQGNHEQFF. CDR3 nucleotide sequence: TGTGCCAGCAGCTTGGGACCCCGACAGGGGAATCATGAGCAGTTCTTC.

This rearrangement joins TRBV5-1 to TRBJ2-1; 8 bases agree with TRBD2. CDR1 SGHRS and CDR2 YFSETQ come from the germline V gene. V dropped 4 bases and J dropped 6; count of bases not matched to a gene: 3. The CDR3 is 13 residues long. In nucleotides, the CDR3 is TGCGCCAGCAGCCGCGGGACTAGCAATGAGCAGTTCTTC. Translation: CASSRGTSNEQFF.

The V call is TRBV18, the J call TRBJ1-5, with TRBD1 identical over 8 bases. CDR3 length: 14 amino acids. Trimming at V came to 6 bases and at J to 4 bases, leaving 5 bases not matched to a gene. Germline V gene lookup returns CDR1 KGHSH and CDR2 LQKENI. CDR3 sequence (DNA): TGTGCCAGCTCTCGGACAGGGCCGAATCAGCCCCAGCATTTT. Translated, it gives CASSRTGPNQPQHF.

The V gene is TRBV19, the J gene TRBJ1-2; D uncertain. The V end was cut by 7 bases, the J end by 4 bases, with 16 bases between. Germline V lookup: CDR1 LNHDA, CDR2 SQIVND (reference sequence). The CDR3 has 14 residues. This chain's CDR3 is CASTAGRASYGYTF. For the CDR3, the DNA is TGTGCCAGTACCGCCGGGCGGGCGTCCTATGGCTACACCTTC.

The chain links TRBV6-5 to TRBJ1-3, with D maybe TRBD1 (5 bases). CDR1 and CDR2 (germline): MNHEY, SVGAGI. The CDR3 has 16 amino acids. V was trimmed by 2 bases and J by 2 bases, leaving 13 bases between them. The CDR3 DNA reads as TGTGCCAGCAGTTACGGGATCGGGGGAGCTGGAAACACCATATATTTT. It specifies CASSYGIGGAGNTIYF.

The chain uses TRBV6-1 and TRBJ2-1; D may correspond to TRBD1 or TRBD2 (5 bases each). The CDR3 consists of 14 residues. Germline V gene lookup returns CDR1 MNHNS and CDR2 SASEGT. V was trimmed by 4 bases and J by 3 bases, leaving 10 bases between them. The DNA for the CDR3 is TGTGCCAGCAGTGGGGGGACGGGCTACAATGAGCAGTTCTTC. It encodes CASSGGTGYNEQFF.

J is TRBJ2-7 and V is TRBV15, with D possibly being TRBD2 (6 bases). The CDR3 is 16 residues long. V lost 0 bases to trimming and J lost 1 base, with 13 bases between them. The germline gives CDR1 LNHNV, CDR2 YYDKDF (reference sequence). The CDR3 reads CATSRDLNSGSYEQYF. CDR3 nucleotide sequence: TGTGCCACCAGCAGAGATCTAAATAGCGGATCCTACGAGCAGTACTTC.